This record looks at one T cell receptor beta chain sequence and its context. Its specificity is not known. The germline gives CDR1 LNHDA, CDR2 SQIVND (reference sequence). The CDR3 consists of 15 residues. V lost 2 bases, J lost 6 bases, and 14 bases lay in between. The data originate from a study of circulating and synovial CD4+ cells in juvenile arthritis. Overall study results and limits: Measured synovium overlap likely understates the true shared repertoire. Bulk blood CD4 repertoires were more diverse than these. Compared with bulk blood, circulating pathogenic-like lymphocytes shared substantially more CDR3 sequences with synovial T cells.

Data came from immunoSEQ multiplex PCR; TCRdb stores just in-frame clones and leaves some out. The sample holds about 30,000 clones, 80% to 95% seen once. Patients with active juvenile idiopathic arthritis donated these samples. This clonotype originated in a human donor with juvenile idiopathic arthritis. The chain uses TRBV19 and TRBJ1-5; TRBD1 might be the D (6 bases). Input material: CD4+ T cells from blood. The CDR3 is CASSISGERRQPQHF. Written as DNA, the CDR3 is TGTGCCAGTAGTATATCAGGGGAGAGACGTCAGCCCCAGCATTTT.